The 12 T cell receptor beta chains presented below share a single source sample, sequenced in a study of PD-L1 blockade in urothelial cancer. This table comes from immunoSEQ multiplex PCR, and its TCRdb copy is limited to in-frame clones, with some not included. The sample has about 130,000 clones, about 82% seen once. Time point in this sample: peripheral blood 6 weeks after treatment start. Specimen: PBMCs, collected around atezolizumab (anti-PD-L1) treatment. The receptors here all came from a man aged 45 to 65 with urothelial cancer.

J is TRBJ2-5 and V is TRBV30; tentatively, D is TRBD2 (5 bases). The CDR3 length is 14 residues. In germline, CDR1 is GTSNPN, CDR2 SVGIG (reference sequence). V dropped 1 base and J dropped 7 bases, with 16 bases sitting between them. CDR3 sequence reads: CAWSGKGRSGTQYF. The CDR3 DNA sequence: TGTGCCTGGAGTGGAAAAGGGAGATCAGGGACCCAGTACTTC.

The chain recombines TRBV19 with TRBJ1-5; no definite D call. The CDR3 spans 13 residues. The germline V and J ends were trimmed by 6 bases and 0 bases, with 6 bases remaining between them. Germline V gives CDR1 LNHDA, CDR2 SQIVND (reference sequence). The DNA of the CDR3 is TGTGCCAGTAGCGACTATAGCAATCAGCCCCAGCATTTT. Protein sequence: CASSDYSNQPQHF.

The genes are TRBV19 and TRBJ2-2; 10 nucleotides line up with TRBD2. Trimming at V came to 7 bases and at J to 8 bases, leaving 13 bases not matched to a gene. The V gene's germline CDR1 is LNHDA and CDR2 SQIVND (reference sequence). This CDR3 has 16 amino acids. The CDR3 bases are TGTGCCAGTACGCTTTATGTGGGACTAGCGTCTGGGGAGCTGTTTTTT. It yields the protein CASTLYVGLASGELFF. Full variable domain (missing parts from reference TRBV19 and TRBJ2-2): DGGITQSPKYLFRKEGQNVTLSCEQNLNHDAMYWYRQDPGQGLRLIYYSQIVNDFQKGDIAEGYSVSREKKESFPLTVTSAQKNPTAFYLCASTLYVGLASGELFFGEGSRLTVL.

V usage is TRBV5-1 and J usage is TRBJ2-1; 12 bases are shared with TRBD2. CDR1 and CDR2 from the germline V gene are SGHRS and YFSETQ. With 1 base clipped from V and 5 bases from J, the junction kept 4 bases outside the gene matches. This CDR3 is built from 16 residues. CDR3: CASSLRTSGVNNEQFF. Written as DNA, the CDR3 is TGCGCCAGCAGCTTGAGGACTAGCGGGGTAAACAATGAGCAGTTCTTC.

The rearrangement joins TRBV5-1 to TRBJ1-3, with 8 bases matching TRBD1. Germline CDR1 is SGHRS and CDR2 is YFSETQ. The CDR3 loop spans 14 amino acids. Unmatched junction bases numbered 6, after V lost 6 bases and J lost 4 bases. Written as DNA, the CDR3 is TGCGCCAGCAACCAGGGGGCACGGGGAAACACCATATATTTT. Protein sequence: CASNQGARGNTIYF.

As DNA, the CDR3 is TGTGCCAGCAGCCCCTCTGGCGGGAATTCCGATACGCAGTATTTT. It translates to CASSPSGGNSDTQYF. The rearrangement links TRBV5-4 to TRBJ2-3; the D gene is possibly TRBD2 (6 bases). The CDR3 contains 15 residues. V was shortened by 4 bases and J by 6 bases, with 18 bases between the two germline ends. From germline, CDR1 is SGHNT and CDR2 YYREEE (reference sequence).

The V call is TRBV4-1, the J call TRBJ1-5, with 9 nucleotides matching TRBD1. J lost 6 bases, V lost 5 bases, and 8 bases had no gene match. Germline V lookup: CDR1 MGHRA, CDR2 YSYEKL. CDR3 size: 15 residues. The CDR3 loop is CASSRRQGGGQPQHF. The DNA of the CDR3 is TGCGCCAGCAGCAGACGACAGGGGGGAGGTCAGCCCCAGCATTTT.

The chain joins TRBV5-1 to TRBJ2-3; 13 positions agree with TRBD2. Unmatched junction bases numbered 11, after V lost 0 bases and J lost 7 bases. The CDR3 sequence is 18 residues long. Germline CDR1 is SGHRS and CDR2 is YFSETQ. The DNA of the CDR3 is TGCGCCAGCAGCTTGGATCTGGGGACTAGCGGGACCGGGTATACGCAGTATTTT. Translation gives CASSLDLGTSGTGYTQYF.

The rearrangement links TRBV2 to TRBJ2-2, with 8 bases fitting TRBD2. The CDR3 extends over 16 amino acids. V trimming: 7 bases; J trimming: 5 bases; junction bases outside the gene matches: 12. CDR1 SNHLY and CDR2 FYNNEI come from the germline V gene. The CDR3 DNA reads TGTGCCAGCATTGCGGGCGCGGGAGGAGGGACCGGGGAGCTGTTTTTT. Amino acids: CASIAGAGGGTGELFF.

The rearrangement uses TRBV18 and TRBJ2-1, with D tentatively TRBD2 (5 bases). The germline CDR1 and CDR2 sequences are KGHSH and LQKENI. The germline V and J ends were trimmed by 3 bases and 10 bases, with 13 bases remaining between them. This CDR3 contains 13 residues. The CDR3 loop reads CASSPVGIGEQFF. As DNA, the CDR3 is TGTGCCAGCTCACCGGTCGGGATCGGAGAGCAGTTCTTC.

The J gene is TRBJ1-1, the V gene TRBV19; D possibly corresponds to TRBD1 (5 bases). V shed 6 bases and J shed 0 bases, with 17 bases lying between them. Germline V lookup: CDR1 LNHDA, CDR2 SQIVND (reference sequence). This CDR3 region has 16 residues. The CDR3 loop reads CASRPLPPGMNTEAFF. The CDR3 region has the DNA TGTGCCAGTAGACCCCTCCCCCCAGGGATGAACACTGAAGCTTTCTTT.

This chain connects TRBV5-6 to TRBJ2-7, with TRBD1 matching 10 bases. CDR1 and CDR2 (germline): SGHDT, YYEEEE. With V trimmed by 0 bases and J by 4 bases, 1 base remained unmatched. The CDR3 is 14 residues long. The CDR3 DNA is TGTGCCAGCAGCTTGGCGGGACAGGGGTACGAGCAGTACTTC. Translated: CASSLAGQGYEQYF.